These T cell receptor beta chains were read from a single sample in a study of OX40 agonist ivuxolimab in advanced cancers. Some clones are missing from TCRdb's copy, which holds only in-frame ones; the method was immunoSEQ multiplex PCR. Seen here are 80,000 to 100,000 clones, 80% to 90% observed once, and the top ten hold around 0.82%. Here the sequenced sample was CD4+ or CD8+ T cells sorted from blood, taken in a trial of the OX40 agonist ivuxolimab. The receptors were sampled from an adult with an advanced solid tumor such as melanoma, head and neck, liver or kidney cancer. CDR3s include the opening cysteine and the closing phenylalanine or tryptophan. D genes are given only for firm matches. Clone size is stated in some rows and not others, as once, few, many or a class when expanded.

j_call d_call clone_size v_call cdr3_aa cdr3_nt
TRBJ1-5 TRBD1 NA TRBV28 CASSPPGTGSNQPQHF TGTGCCAGCAGTCCTCCCGGGACAGGCAGCAATCAGCCCCAGCATTTT
TRBJ2-6 NA NA TRBV9 CASSVEGWANVLTF TGTGCCAGCAGCGTAGAGGGGTGGGCCAACGTCCTGACTTTC
TRBJ1-5 NA NA TRBV19 CASSRGDRNQPQHF TGTGCCAGTAGTAGAGGGGATCGCAATCAGCCCCAGCATTTT
TRBJ2-1 NA NA TRBV6-1 CASSEAPGLPFF TGTGCCAGCAGTGAAGCCCCCGGGCTGCCGTTCTTC
TRBJ1-4 NA NA TRBV5-4 CASSRDRTNEKLFF TGTGCCAGCAGCCGGGACCGTACTAATGAAAAACTGTTTTTT
TRBJ2-6 NA NA TRBV15 CATSRGRVSGANVLTF TGTGCCACCAGCAGAGGAAGGGTCTCTGGGGCCAACGTCCTGACTTTC
TRBJ1-1 NA once TRBV4-1 CASSQARVTEAFF TGCGCCAGCAGCCAAGCAAGGGTCACTGAAGCTTTCTTT
TRBJ1-2 NA NA TRBV6-6 CASSTGPTYGYTF TGTGCCAGCTCCACGGGGCCCACCTATGGCTACACCTTC
TRBJ1-1 NA NA TRBV9 CASSVGAGPNTEAFF TGTGCCAGCAGCGTAGGGGCAGGACCGAACACTGAAGCTTTCTTT
TRBJ2-5 NA NA TRBV4-1 CASSPRGAGQETQYF TGCGCCAGCAGCCCCCGGGGGGCAGGGCAAGAGACCCAGTACTTC
TRBJ1-1 NA NA TRBV18 CASSPLDRFDTEAFF TGTGCCAGCTCACCACTCGACAGGTTCGACACTGAAGCTTTCTTT
TRBJ2-3 NA NA TRBV14 CASSQGVLTDTQYF TGTGCCAGCAGCCAAGGGGTGCTCACAGATACGCAGTATTTT
TRBJ2-3 TRBD2 NA TRBV7-8 CASSLGPSGRPTDTQYF TGTGCCAGCAGCTTAGGTCCTAGCGGGAGGCCCACAGATACGCAGTATTTT
TRBJ2-1 TRBD2 NA TRBV9 CASSVEPSGTGEQFF TGTGCCAGCAGCGTAGAACCTAGCGGGACTGGTGAGCAGTTCTTC
TRBJ1-3 NA NA TRBV7-2 CASSPRSRAIYF TGTGCCAGCAGCCCCCGATCGCGGGCCATATATTTT
TRBJ1-2 NA NA TRBV2 CASSDPTGGYTF TGTGCCAGCAGTGACCCCACAGGGGGCTACACCTTC
TRBJ2-2 TRBD1 NA TRBV5-1 CASSPGGYTGELFF TGCGCCAGCTCTCCAGGGGGCTATACCGGGGAGCTGTTTTTT
TRBJ1-6 NA NA TRBV6-1 CASSESRTYNSPLHF TGTGCCAGCAGTGAAAGCCGAACTTATAATTCACCCCTCCACTTT
TRBJ2-1 TRBD2 NA TRBV27 CASSLWGLAGAGNEQFF TGTGCCAGCAGTTTATGGGGACTAGCGGGAGCGGGTAATGAGCAGTTCTTC
TRBJ1-5 NA NA TRBV12-2 CASRLELEQRKNCNQPQHF TGTGCAAGTCGCTTAGAACTCGAACAGAGAAAAAATTGCAATCAGCCCCAGCATTTT
TRBJ2-5 NA NA TRBV7-9 CASSLGGFHQETQYF TGTGCCAGCAGCTTAGGAGGGTTCCACCAAGAGACCCAGTACTTC
TRBJ2-7 TRBD1 NA TRBV5-5 CASSLRGQGVYEQYF TGTGCCAGCAGCCTTAGGGGACAGGGTGTCTACGAGCAGTACTTC
TRBJ2-1 TRBD2 NA TRBV30 CAWRGRGGGNEQFF TGTGCCTGGAGGGGCCGGGGGGGCGGCAATGAGCAGTTCTTC
TRBJ1-2 NA NA TRBV5-1 CASSLEDNYGYTF TGCGCCAGCAGCTTGGAGGATAACTATGGCTACACCTTC
TRBJ2-6 NA once TRBV5-4 CASTPGPSGANVLTF TGTGCCAGCACCCCAGGGCCCTCTGGGGCCAACGTCCTGACTTTC
TRBJ1-1 NA medium-sized TRBV28 CASRTQGNTEAFF TGTGCCAGCAGGACCCAGGGGAACACTGAAGCTTTCTTT
TRBJ1-2 NA NA TRBV18 CASLTGGGDGYTF TGTGCCAGCTTGACCGGAGGGGGAGATGGCTACACCTTC
TRBJ2-3 TRBD1 NA TRBV27 CASSGTDTLDTQYF TGTGCCAGCAGTGGGACAGATACTTTAGATACGCAGTATTTT
TRBJ2-1 NA once TRBV7-9 CASSLERQYNEQFF TGTGCCAGCAGCTTAGAGAGGCAGTACAATGAGCAGTTCTTC
TRBJ2-1 TRBD2 NA TRBV25-1 CASSEGLAGDNEQFF TGTGCCAGCAGTGAAGGACTAGCGGGAGACAATGAGCAGTTCTTC
TRBJ2-1 TRBD2 NA TRBV19 CASSPGLAVNEQFF TGTGCCAGTAGTCCGGGACTAGCTGTAAATGAGCAGTTCTTC
TRBJ1-1 NA NA TRBV14 CASSQGLGTEAFF TGTGCCAGCAGCCAAGGTCTGGGGACTGAAGCTTTCTTT
TRBJ2-2 NA NA TRBV20-1 CSAPGELFF TGCAGCGCCCCCGGGGAGCTGTTTTTT
TRBJ2-1 TRBD1 NA TRBV28 CASSLLRTGNNEQFF TGTGCCAGCAGTTTACTACGGACAGGGAATAATGAGCAGTTCTTC
TRBJ2-1 NA NA TRBV10-3 CASKDQIYNEQFF TGTGCCAGCAAGGACCAGATCTACAATGAGCAGTTCTTC
TRBJ2-7 NA NA TRBV28 CASTLTGRFYEQYF TGTGCCAGCACTCTTACAGGACGTTTCTACGAGCAGTACTTC
TRBJ1-1 NA NA TRBV5-1 CASSFGAGSTEAFF TGCGCCAGCAGCTTCGGGGCCGGGAGCACTGAAGCTTTCTTT
TRBJ1-2 TRBD1 NA TRBV6-6 CASSYSQGMNYGYTF TGTGCCAGCAGTTACTCACAGGGGATGAACTATGGCTACACCTTC
TRBJ2-3 NA NA TRBV21-1 CASSKEGGIVETDTQYF TGTGCCAGCAGCAAAGAAGGAGGCATTGTGGAAACAGATACGCAGTATTTT
TRBJ2-7 NA NA TRBV27 CASGGGITYEQYF TGTGCCAGCGGGGGCGGGATTACCTACGAGCAGTACTTC
TRBJ2-3 NA NA TRBV25-1 CASSRYTDTQYF TGTGCCAGCAGTAGATACACAGATACGCAGTATTTT
TRBJ1-1 NA once TRBV7-9 CASSLGGVLAMNTEAFF TGTGCCAGCAGCTTAGGAGGAGTCCTAGCTATGAACACTGAAGCTTTCTTT
TRBJ1-1 NA NA TRBV7-2 CASSPTVQGGNTEAFF TGTGCCAGCAGCCCGACGGTACAGGGCGGGAACACTGAAGCTTTCTTT
TRBJ1-1 NA few TRBV19 CASSAQGGEAFF TGTGCCAGTAGTGCACAGGGAGGTGAAGCTTTCTTT
TRBJ2-7 NA NA TRBV19 CASSTRSGRRLSYEQYF TGTGCCAGTAGTACCCGATCGGGCAGGCGCCTCTCCTACGAGCAGTACTTC
TRBJ1-6 NA NA TRBV28 CASSPIRSYNSPLHF TGTGCCAGCAGTCCCATCCGCTCCTATAATTCACCCCTCCACTTT
TRBJ2-1 TRBD2 NA TRBV25-1 CASSALEGRTSGHNEQFF TGTGCCAGCAGTGCCCTTGAGGGGCGGACTAGCGGCCACAATGAGCAGTTCTTC
TRBJ2-1 TRBD1 once TRBV6-5 CASRDRAEQFF TGTGCCAGCAGAGACAGGGCTGAGCAGTTCTTC